The 24 T cell receptor beta chains below come from one sample, sequenced in a study of blood T cell repertoires in COVID-19. Generated by immunoSEQ multiplex PCR, the TCRdb table keeps only in-frame clones and is missing some. This sample carries over 350,000 clones, around 86% of them seen once, and the ten largest clones take more than 1.4%. The sample taken for sequencing was peripheral blood. The receptors shown here come from a young woman with active or convalescent COVID-19.

This sequence joins TRBV4-2 and TRBJ1-1; D ambiguous. With 1 base removed from V and 5 bases from J, the gap between germline ends came to 11 bases. The germline gives CDR1 LGHNA, CDR2 YNFKEQ. CDR3 length: 14 residues. The CDR3 DNA reads TGTGCCAGCAGCCAAGTTCTAGAACATACTGAAGCTTTCTTT. Its protein is CASSQVLEHTEAFF.

The J gene is TRBJ2-6, the V gene TRBV27, with D possibly TRBD1 on 6 matching bases. V lost 6 bases to trimming and J lost 3 bases, with 12 bases between them. The CDR3 is 15 amino acids. CDR1 is MNHEY, CDR2 SMNVEV, per germline (reference sequence). CDR3 region: CASRIQGYGANVLTF. CDR3 sequence (DNA): TGTGCCAGCAGAATACAGGGTTATGGGGCCAACGTCCTGACTTTC.

This chain joins TRBV6-5 and TRBJ2-1; 9 bases map to TRBD2. The germline V gene encodes CDR1 MNHEY and CDR2 SVGAGI. This CDR3 spans 14 amino acids. With V trimmed by 5 bases and J by 12 bases, 11 bases remained unmatched. CDR3 protein: CASSRGLAAKGQFF. The CDR3 DNA sequence: TGTGCCAGCAGTCGGGGACTAGCAGCAAAGGGGCAGTTCTTC.

Here the CDR3 DNA reads TGTGCCAGCAGCTTGATCGGGGGGGAGACCCAGTACTTC. Translation gives CASSLIGGETQYF. The V call is TRBV11-3, the J call TRBJ2-5; TRBD2 matches 7 bases. The CDR3 runs to 13 residues. Trimming cost V 3 bases and J 5 bases; bases outside gene matches: 3. The germline CDR1 and CDR2 sequences are SGHNT and YENEEA.

This clone came up a few times. The chain has TRBV6-5 and TRBJ1-2; no definite D call. V shed 1 base and J shed 6 bases, with 9 bases lying between them. The length of the CDR3 is 13 residues. Germline-derived CDR1 and CDR2 are MNHEY and SVGAGI. CDR3 in DNA: TGTGCCAGCAGTTACTTGAGGGAGGATGGCTACACCTTC. Encoded protein: CASSYLREDGYTF.

The V gene is TRBV10-1, the J gene TRBJ1-2, with TRBD1 identical over 7 bases. This CDR3 has 14 amino acids. With V trimmed by 3 bases and J by 6 bases, 7 bases remained unmatched. Looked up from germline, CDR1 is WNHNN and CDR2 is SYGVQD (reference sequence). CDR3 nucleotide sequence: TGCGCCAGCAGTGAAGGGACAGCGGGCAATGGCTACACCTTC. Amino acids: CASSEGTAGNGYTF.

The V gene is TRBV10-3, the J gene TRBJ1-1; D remains unclear. V was cut by 10 bases and J by 0 bases, with 12 bases left in between. CDR3 length: 13 amino acids. Germline assignment: CDR1 ENHRY and CDR2 SYGVKD. The chain's CDR3 is CASQETMNTEAFF. Here the CDR3 DNA reads TGTGCCAGCCAGGAAACCATGAACACTGAAGCTTTCTTT.

The genes are TRBV6-4 and TRBJ1-2; 7 bases line up with TRBD1. The CDR3 sequence is 13 residues long. Germline values: CDR1 MRHNA, CDR2 SNTAGT. The V and J ends lost 4 bases and 8 bases, in that order; junction bases with no gene match: 7. Here the CDR3 reads CASSGGTAQGYTF. The CDR3 nucleotides are TGTGCCAGCAGTGGGGGGACAGCGCAGGGCTACACCTTC.

The chain links TRBV7-7 to TRBJ2-5; D is undetermined. V shed 5 bases and J shed 5 bases, with 12 bases lying between them. CDR1 is SSHAT, CDR2 FNYEAQ, per germline (reference sequence). The CDR3 runs 13 residues. In DNA form, the CDR3 reads TGTGCCAGCAGCCCGGCGGCCCAGGAGACCCAGTACTTC. Translating gives CASSPAAQETQYF. Together with reference TRBV7-7 and TRBJ2-5, the CDR3 gives the full variable domain: GAGVSQSPRYKVTKRGQDVTLRCDPISSHATLYWYQQALGQGPEFLTYFNYEAQPDKSGLPSDRFSAERPEGSISTLTIQRTEQRDSAMYRCASSPAAQETQYFGPGTRLLVL.

CDR3 nucleotides: TGTGCCAGCAGCCCATGGACTAGCGGGGGATACGAGCAGTACTTC. Residues: CASSPWTSGGYEQYF. This chain uses TRBV5-5 with TRBJ2-7, with TRBD2 matching 13 bases. CDR3 size: 15 residues. Germline V CDR1 and CDR2: SGHKS, YYEKEE (reference sequence). V was pared by 4 bases and J by 4 bases, with 5 bases of the junction left unmatched.

This clone was observed once. V is TRBV7-9 and J is TRBJ2-7; maybe TRBD1 (6 bases). Germline V gene data show CDR1 as SEHNR and CDR2 as FQNEAQ (reference sequence). The CDR3 is 14 amino acids. With 6 bases removed from V and 7 bases from J, the gap between germline ends came to 19 bases. CDR3 in amino acids: CASRSQVDRGEQYF. The CDR3 region has the DNA TGTGCCAGCAGGTCCCAAGTGGACAGAGGGGAGCAGTACTTC.

The chain combines TRBV6-5 with TRBJ2-2; the match to TRBD1 covers 9 bases. The ends lost 2 bases at V and 6 bases at J; junction bases unmatched: 7. This CDR3 region has 16 residues. Looked up from germline, CDR1 is MNHEY and CDR2 is SVGAGI. This chain's CDR3 is CASSYAGQGSAGELFF. The CDR3 DNA sequence: TGTGCCAGCAGTTACGCGGGACAGGGAAGTGCCGGGGAGCTGTTTTTT.

This clone showed up just a few times. The V call is TRBV2, the J call TRBJ2-7; no clear D. CDR1 SNHLY and CDR2 FYNNEI come from the germline V gene. CDR3 length equals 11 residues. Trimming cost V 6 bases and J 3 bases, with 6 bases left between them. The CDR3 bases are TGTGCCAGCAGCTTTTACTACGAGCAGTACTTC. It yields the protein CASSFYYEQYF.

The V gene is TRBV19, the J gene TRBJ2-1; 11 nucleotides match TRBD2. The V and J ends lost 0 bases and 10 bases, in that order; junction bases with no gene match: 2. Germline lookup yields CDR1 LNHDA and CDR2 SQIVND (reference sequence). The length of the CDR3 is 14 residues. The CDR3 reads CASSIDWTSGEQFF. The CDR3 DNA is TGTGCCAGTAGTATAGATTGGACTAGCGGGGAGCAGTTCTTC. The whole variable domain, filled in from reference TRBV19 and TRBJ2-1, reads DGGITQSPKYLFRKEGQNVTLSCEQNLNHDAMYWYRQDPGQGLRLIYYSQIVNDFQKGDIAEGYSVSREKKESFPLTVTSAQKNPTAFYLCASSIDWTSGEQFFGPGTRLTVL.

This clone has a single count. The chain recombines TRBV6-5 with TRBJ1-2; TRBD1 matches at 7 bases. In germline, CDR1 is MNHEY, CDR2 SVGAGI. This CDR3 is 12 amino acids long. The V and J ends lost 4 bases and 10 bases, in that order; junction bases with no gene match: 6. This CDR3 reads CASSWDSTNYTF. CDR3 coding DNA: TGTGCCAGCAGTTGGGACAGTACGAACTACACCTTC.

The V and J genes are TRBV6-4 and TRBJ2-7, with TRBD1 identical over 8 bases. The CDR3 is 15 amino acids. The germline V gene encodes CDR1 MRHNA and CDR2 SNTAGT. V trimming: 0 bases; J trimming: 4 bases; junction bases outside the gene matches: 5. The CDR3 region has the DNA TGTGCCAGCAGTGACTCGAACAGGGGGAGATACGAGCAGTACTTC. Translating it yields CASSDSNRGRYEQYF.

The rearrangement links TRBV19 to TRBJ2-7; TRBD1 might be the D (6 bases). The V end lost 2 bases, the J end lost 0 bases, and 8 bases lay between the germline ends. CDR1 LNHDA and CDR2 SQIVND come from the germline V gene (reference sequence). The CDR3 is made up of 14 amino acids. DNA of the CDR3: TGTGCCAGTAGTATATACAGGGACTCCTACGAGCAGTACTTC. Encoded protein: CASSIYRDSYEQYF.

V gene TRBV20-1 combines with J gene TRBJ1-5; D may be TRBD1 (5 bases). Germline CDR1 and CDR2: DFQATT and SNEGSKA (reference sequence). This CDR3 region has 11 residues. Trimming removed 6 bases from V and 6 bases from J, with 9 bases in between. The CDR3 DNA sequence: TGCAGTGCGGGGGGGACTCAGCCCCAGCATTTT. As protein: CSAGGTQPQHF.

The chain combines TRBV30 with TRBJ1-1, with TRBD1 identical over 7 bases. The junction had 14 bases not matched to a gene; V was cut back by 6 bases and J by 1 base. Per the germline V gene, CDR1 is GTSNPN and CDR2 is SVGIG (reference sequence). The CDR3 is 16 amino acids. CDR3 nucleotides: TGTGCCTGCCCCAAAGGTACAGGGGCCAAGAACACTGAAGCTTTCTTT. Its translation: CACPKGTGAKNTEAFF. Supplemented by reference TRBV30 and TRBJ1-1, the full variable domain reads SQTIHQWPATLVQPVGSPLSLECTVEGTSNPNLYWYRQAAGRGLQLLFYSVGIGQISSEVPQNLSASRPQDRQFILSSKKLLLSDSGFYLCACPKGTGAKNTEAFFGQGTRLTVV.

The rearrangement links TRBV2 to TRBJ1-1; D possibly corresponds to TRBD1 (5 bases). V lost 6 bases to trimming and J lost 0 bases, with 20 bases between them. Germline V lookup: CDR1 SNHLY, CDR2 FYNNEI. This CDR3 spans 17 amino acids. Here the CDR3 DNA reads TGTGCCAGCAGGGGGCCAGGCGGGGGAATATTGAACACTGAAGCTTTCTTT. Amino acid sequence: CASRGPGGGILNTEAFF.

This clone was detected once. The germline gene is not matched at one end of the junction; a read error may be the cause. This chain connects TRBV2 to TRBJ1-1; D gene uncertain. This CDR3 comprises 12 residues. Looked up from germline, CDR1 is SNHLY and CDR2 is FYNNEI. DNA for the CDR3: TGTGCCAGCAGACCAACGACAATAAGCCTGGTCTTT. It encodes CASRPTTISLVF.

This clone was detected only a few times. The chain has TRBV28 and TRBJ1-6; TRBD1 aligns across 7 bases. V was clipped by 8 bases and J by 5 bases; unmatched bases: 12. Germline V gene data show CDR1 as MDHEN and CDR2 as SYDVKM. This CDR3 comprises 16 residues. The CDR3 DNA reads TGTGCCAGCCAAAATGAAGGGGGCCCGAATAATTCACCCCTCCACTTT. It is translated as CASQNEGGPNNSPLHF. The full variable domain, in which reference TRBV28 and TRBJ1-6 provide the parts outside the CDR3, is DVKVTQSSRYLVKRTGEKVFLECVQDMDHENMFWYRQDPGLGLRLIYFSYDVKMKEKGDIPEGYSVSREKKERFSLILESASTNQTSMYLCASQNEGGPNNSPLHFGNGTRLTVT.

This clone was detected only once. The chain has TRBV19 and TRBJ2-3; 14 nucleotides agree with TRBD2. Germline V gene data show CDR1 as LNHDA and CDR2 as SQIVND (reference sequence). This CDR3 region has 17 residues. J gave up 5 bases and V 6 bases, and 10 bases lay outside the gene matches. This CDR3 is CASRVSGLAGGGDTQYF. The CDR3 region has the DNA TGTGCCAGTAGGGTAAGCGGACTAGCGGGAGGAGGAGATACGCAGTATTTT.

The chain carries TRBV6-5 and TRBJ2-7; 9 bases are shared with TRBD1. The CDR3 loop spans 14 amino acids. The germline V gene has CDR1 MNHEY and CDR2 SVGAGI. With V trimmed by 6 bases and J by 3 bases, 6 bases remained unmatched. The CDR3 spells CASSYRDRDYEQYF. CDR3 DNA sequence: TGTGCCAGCAGCTACCGGGACAGGGACTACGAGCAGTACTTC.